What follows are 22 T cell receptor beta chains derived from one specimen sequenced in a study of regulatory dendritic cells for organ transplantation. This table comes from immunoSEQ multiplex PCR, and its TCRdb copy is limited to in-frame clones, with some not included. In the table there are some 12,000 clones, roughly 64% of which are singletons. Sorted T cells were CFSE-labeled and cultured 4 to 5 days with allogeneic regulatory or mature dendritic cells at 1:10. These TCRs are of unknown antigen specificity. Sequencing used naive CD8+ T cells from blood cultured with dendritic cells. Subset: CD45RA+ naive T cells. These receptors all stem from a human donor in good health.

The rearrangement joins TRBV15 to TRBJ2-5; D is possibly TRBD2 (6 bases). The CDR3 has 14 residues. Per the germline V gene, CDR1 is LNHNV and CDR2 is YYDKDF (reference sequence). V lost 4 bases and J 5 bases, leaving 14 bases between the germline ends. This chain's CDR3 is CATSTFSRGETQYF. CDR3 DNA sequence: TGTGCCACCAGCACATTCAGCCGGGGGGAGACCCAGTACTTC.

The chain links TRBV6-5 to TRBJ2-7; 7 bases fit TRBD2. V lost 6 bases, J lost 7 bases, and 9 bases stayed unmatched. Germline CDR1 is MNHEY and CDR2 is SVGAGI. The length of the CDR3 is 13 residues. The CDR3 region has the DNA TGTGCCAGCAGAGCCGGGGGGACGGGGGAGCAGTACTTC. Protein product: CASRAGGTGEQYF.

This clone was observed a handful of times. The gene calls are TRBV7-9 and TRBJ2-7; weak D call: TRBD1 (6 bases). The CDR3 is made up of 15 amino acids. V dropped 5 bases and J dropped 2 bases, with 16 bases sitting between them. In germline, CDR1 is SEHNR, CDR2 FQNEAQ (reference sequence). This chain's CDR3 is CASSHTGSDTYEQYF. As DNA, the CDR3 is TGTGCCAGCAGCCATACAGGGTCGGATACCTACGAGCAGTACTTC.

V gene TRBV4-2 combines with J gene TRBJ2-2, with 12 bases aligning to TRBD2. Unmatched junction bases numbered 6, after V lost 1 base and J lost 3 bases. The CDR3 extends over 18 amino acids. Per the germline V gene, CDR1 is LGHNA and CDR2 is YNFKEQ. CDR3 nucleotides: TGTGCCAGCAGCCAAGGTCAGCGACTAGCGGGGGACACCGGGGAGCTGTTTTTT. It encodes CASSQGQRLAGDTGELFF.

The chain is built from TRBV7-2 and TRBJ2-3; 9 bases match TRBD1. Germline V gene sequence: CDR1 SGHTA, CDR2 FQGNSA. The CDR3 consists of 15 residues. The junction had 5 bases not matched to a gene; V was cut back by 5 bases and J by 2 bases. CDR3 coding DNA: TGTGCCAGCAGCCCAGACAGGGGGTACACAGATACGCAGTATTTT. It yields the protein CASSPDRGYTDTQYF. The full variable domain, in which reference TRBV7-2 and TRBJ2-3 provide the parts outside the CDR3, is GAGVSQSPSNKVTEKGKDVELRCDPISGHTALYWYRQSLGQGLEFLIYFQGNSAPDKSGLPSDRFSAERTGGSVSTLTIQRTQQEDSAVYLCASSPDRGYTDTQYFGPGTRLTVL.

The chain carries TRBV11-2 and TRBJ2-3; 11 nucleotides line up with TRBD2. CDR1 and CDR2 (germline): SGHAT, FQNNGV. V shed 4 bases, J shed 5 bases, and the junction held 11 bases outside the gene matches. The CDR3 length is 17 residues. As DNA, the CDR3 is TGTGCCAGCAGCTCCGCATGGACTAGCGGGCTTTTAGATACGCAGTATTTT. This sequence encodes CASSSAWTSGLLDTQYF.

This clone turned up a few times. The chain employs TRBV7-9 and TRBJ1-1; the match to TRBD1 covers 7 bases. The V and J ends lost 5 bases and 3 bases, in that order; junction bases with no gene match: 9. CDR3 length: 15 residues. Germline CDR1 is SEHNR and CDR2 is FQNEAQ (reference sequence). The CDR3 spells CASSNTGTDYTEAFF. CDR3 coding DNA: TGTGCCAGCAGCAACACCGGGACAGACTACACTGAAGCTTTCTTT. The complete variable domain, with remaining parts taken from reference TRBV7-9 and TRBJ1-1, reads DTGVSQNPRHKITKRGQNVTFRCDPISEHNRLYWYRQTLGQGPEFLTYFQNEAQLEKSRLLSDRFSAERPKGSFSTLEIQRTEQGDSAMYLCASSNTGTDYTEAFFGQGTRLTVV.

This clone was seen more than once but under ten times. V gene TRBV4-1 combines with J gene TRBJ2-3; TRBD2 aligns across 7 bases. The germline CDR1 and CDR2 sequences are MGHRA and YSYEKL. Trimming took 1 base from V and 6 from J; bases not matched to a gene: 10. This CDR3 region has 16 residues. CDR3 in amino acids: CASSQGGGRRRDTQYF. DNA of the CDR3: TGCGCCAGCAGCCAAGGGGGGGGGAGGCGAAGGGATACGCAGTATTTT.

This clone was found once. The chain carries TRBV19 and TRBJ2-1; 10 nucleotides align to TRBD1. The germline CDR1 and CDR2 sequences are LNHDA and SQIVND (reference sequence). The trim removed 2 bases at V and 4 bases at J, leaving 2 bases unmatched. This CDR3 has 15 residues. CDR3 in amino acids: CASSIWGQGYNEQFF. CDR3 DNA: TGTGCCAGTAGTATATGGGGACAGGGGTACAATGAGCAGTTCTTC.

The CDR3 loop is CASSLVLGGSTGELFF. Here the CDR3 DNA reads TGTGCCAGCAGCCTCGTCTTGGGGGGATCTACCGGGGAGCTGTTTTTT. The chain employs TRBV11-2 and TRBJ2-2; maybe TRBD2 (6 bases). The CDR3 length is 16 residues. Between the trimmed V and J ends, which lost 5 bases and 5 bases, there was a span of 18 bases. Per germline, CDR1 SGHAT and CDR2 FQNNGV.

The chain has TRBV19 and TRBJ2-1, with D possibly being TRBD1 (6 bases). Trimming removed 10 bases at V and 0 bases at J, with 10 bases between. The V gene's germline CDR1 is LNHDA and CDR2 SQIVND (reference sequence). The length of the CDR3 is 13 residues. The chain's CDR3 is CATRDNSYNEQFF. CDR3 DNA sequence: TGTGCCACCCGGGACAACTCCTACAATGAGCAGTTCTTC.

The V and J genes are TRBV4-3 and TRBJ2-5; possible D gene TRBD2, 6 bases. CDR3 length equals 15 residues. Germline V gene data show CDR1 as LGHNA and CDR2 as YSLEER. V dropped 0 bases and J dropped 1 base, with 9 bases sitting between them. CDR3 protein: CASSQDWRAQETQYF. The CDR3 region has the DNA TGCGCCAGCAGCCAAGATTGGAGGGCCCAAGAGACCCAGTACTTC.

The V and J genes are TRBV6-6 and TRBJ1-2, with 9 positions matching TRBD1. The V and J ends lost 2 bases and 8 bases, in that order; junction bases with no gene match: 3. This CDR3 region has 13 residues. Germline values: CDR1 MNHNY, CDR2 SVGAGI (reference sequence). The CDR3 DNA follows: TGTGCCAGCAGTTACGCCGACAGGGGGGGCTACACCTTC. It translates to CASSYADRGGYTF.

This sequence joins TRBV9 and TRBJ2-3, with TRBD2 identical over 7 bases. V shed 0 bases and J 3 bases; nucleotides not matched to a gene: 4. The germline V gene encodes CDR1 SGDLS and CDR2 YYNGEE. The CDR3 is 15 amino acids. The CDR3 loop reads CASSVGGGETDTQYF. CDR3 bases: TGTGCCAGCAGCGTAGGCGGGGGTGAAACAGATACGCAGTATTTT.

This clone was observed a few times. CDR3 amino acids: CASSIGTSGGSYNEQFF. CDR3 bases: TGCGCCAGCAGCATAGGGACTAGCGGGGGGTCGTACAATGAGCAGTTCTTC. J is TRBJ2-1 and V is TRBV5-1; 15 bases are shared with TRBD2. The germline gives CDR1 SGHRS, CDR2 YFSETQ. This CDR3 is 17 amino acids long. The trim removed 4 bases at V and 4 bases at J, leaving 6 bases unmatched.

The rearrangement links TRBV4-1 to TRBJ2-7; 8 bases are shared with TRBD1. Trimming cost V 1 base and J 3 bases; bases outside gene matches: 5. The CDR3 covers 15 residues. The V gene's germline CDR1 is MGHRA and CDR2 YSYEKL. In DNA, the CDR3 is TGCGCCAGCAGCCAAGGGACAGGGTCCAACTACGAGCAGTACTTC. It encodes CASSQGTGSNYEQYF.

The J gene is TRBJ1-1, the V gene TRBV11-2; no clear D. This CDR3 comprises 15 residues. Trimming stripped 0 bases from V and 3 bases from J, with 11 bases between. The germline gives CDR1 SGHAT, CDR2 FQNNGV. The CDR3 DNA reads as TGTGCCAGCAGCTTAGAGTCATACGGGGACACTGAAGCTTTCTTT. It specifies CASSLESYGDTEAFF.

This clone was recorded a few times. The V gene is TRBV19, the J gene TRBJ2-7; 11 bases agree with TRBD1. CDR1 LNHDA and CDR2 SQIVND come from the germline V gene (reference sequence). J was trimmed by 5 bases and V by 5 bases; bases with no gene match: 8. CDR3 length equals 15 residues. CDR3 region: CASSAGQGGLDEQYF. As DNA, the CDR3 is TGTGCCAGTAGTGCGGGACAGGGGGGACTCGACGAGCAGTACTTC.

This clone was picked up a small number of times. V gene TRBV7-9 combines with J gene TRBJ2-5; TRBD1 matches at 7 bases. The ends lost 2 bases at V and 5 bases at J; junction bases unmatched: 8. CDR3 length: 15 amino acids. Germline loops: CDR1 SEHNR, CDR2 FQNEAQ (reference sequence). CDR3 nucleotide sequence: TGTGCCAGCAGCTTACGTGAGACAGGGTATGAGACCCAGTACTTC. Translating it yields CASSLRETGYETQYF. Full variable domain (outside the CDR3, taken from reference TRBV7-9 and TRBJ2-5): DTGVSQNPRHKITKRGQNVTFRCDPISEHNRLYWYRQTLGQGPEFLTYFQNEAQLEKSRLLSDRFSAERPKGSFSTLEIQRTEQGDSAMYLCASSLRETGYETQYFGPGTRLLVL.

The chain joins TRBV19 to TRBJ2-1, with a weak D call TRBD1 (6 bases). This CDR3 has 15 amino acids. The germline gives CDR1 LNHDA, CDR2 SQIVND (reference sequence). V lost 6 bases, J lost 0 bases, and 12 bases lay in between. The CDR3 nucleotides are TGTGCCAGTAGCCACGGGACAAACTCCTACAATGAGCAGTTCTTC. Protein: CASSHGTNSYNEQFF.

The chain links TRBV7-2 to TRBJ2-3; TRBD2 matches 8 bases. This CDR3 region has 16 residues. Germline V lookup: CDR1 SGHTA, CDR2 FQGNSA. With 6 bases clipped from V and 4 bases from J, the junction kept 12 bases outside the gene matches. In DNA, the CDR3 is TGTGCCAGCAGTCCCTCGGTCGGGGGGGCCCCAGATACGCAGTATTTT. This translates into CASSPSVGGAPDTQYF.

The chain links TRBV5-4 to TRBJ1-4, with 7 bases matching TRBD1. The CDR3 has 13 residues. The V and J ends lost 7 bases and 8 bases, in that order; junction bases with no gene match: 8. Germline V gene lookup returns CDR1 SGHNT and CDR2 YYREEE (reference sequence). The CDR3 region is CASRSSGGEKLFF. The CDR3, as DNA: TGTGCCAGCCGGTCCTCAGGGGGAGAAAAACTGTTTTTT.